This TCR beta chain was sequenced during a study of blood T cell repertoires in COVID-19 (dated by TCRdb to the early 2020s). The study in broad terms: The collaborator samples originated in the United States, Italy and Spain and spanned the acute and convalescent phases of COVID-19. The material from the prospective study consisted of cDNA or gDNA derived from T cells, B-cell-depleted T cells, or PBMCs. The dataset comprised deeply sampled blood TCRbeta repertoires from subjects exposed to, actively infected with, or recovered from COVID-19. A freely available public database, intended as a resource for researchers studying the immune response to SARS-CoV-2, is where the repertoires were released. The samples were drawn from the first 160 participants of the ongoing ImmuneRACE study and from more than 1,000 subjects provided by 6 global collaborators. A de-identified subject ID, COVID-19 status, age in years and sex were almost always included in the sample metadata. Where available, HLA class I and class II types were taken from metadata supplied by the sample provider and were not determined by assay-based typing.

Enrolling through a virtual design, the prospective study's participants ranged in age from roughly 18 to 100 years and lived across roughly 24 United States geographic areas. To assign participants to cohorts, the prospective study relied on clinical history that participants themselves reported in a screening survey and a study questionnaire. ImmuneRACE Cohort 3 recovered participants were defined by two consecutive negative NP/OP PCR tests, healthcare professional clearance, or symptom resolution. Each participant in the prospective study had whole blood, serum and a nasopharyngeal or oropharyngeal swab collected by mobile phlebotomists. Prospective study participants could optionally give additional blood draws and questionnaires over an approximately two-month period. Before DNA extraction, blood samples from the prospective study were shipped at room temperature or frozen. Comment on this clone: Its recognized antigen is unknown. Qualities for individual bases were not recorded, and no much larger clone is one base off.

TCRbeta CDR3 regions were amplified from genomic DNA using the immunoSEQ Assay, a bias-controlled multiplex PCR. The study's own analysis went as follows. The number of nucleated cells in each sample was estimated from the amplification of reference gene primers within the assay. To quantify the absolute abundance of each unique TCRbeta CDR3 rearrangement, sequence reads were collapsed and filtered. Productive Simpson clonality was computed per sample as the square root of Simpson's diversity index over productive rearrangements. TCRdb carries this immuneACCESS record with in-frame sequences only. Its versions omit some clonotypes, under half of them owing to an unresolved V gene in the studies checked, with the rest unexplained. Clone size and the V and J calls come from that table; the DNA yielded D and trimming. Present in this sample are 350,000 or so clones, about 92% of which were seen just once. The ten largest clones capture 18% of the sample.

Overall study outcomes, separate from this receptor: Clinical and demographic metadata were provided uncurated, with the amount varying by source and participant.

The sequencing sample was made of PBMCs or T cells enriched from blood (not recorded which). The TCR sequence derives from a woman in her 30s who had recovered from COVID-19.

The bases are TGCGCCAGCAGCTTGGACAGGGGGCAATACGAGCAGTACTTC. It translates as CASSLDRGQYEQYF. The chain is encoded by TRBV5-1 joined to TRBJ2-7, with 9 junctional bases fitting TRBD1. The V end gives up 0 bases and the J end 4 bases, leaving 2 bases in the junction not matched to a gene. The germline V gene gives CDR1 as SGHRS and CDR2 as YFSETQ. The CDR3 numbers 14 residues from cysteine through phenylalanine. The kept DNA is CDR3 alone, 42 bases in frame from the first base.